The rows below give T cell receptor beta chains drawn from one sample of a study of regulatory T cells in long-lasting Graves disease. TCRdb reprocessed the multiplex PCR reads with MiXCR, giving one entry per CDR3 protein. Here the sample spans hundreds of thousands of distinct CDR3 sequences, about a fifth being singletons. Here the sequenced sample was peripheral blood mononuclear cells (PBMCs), taken when the disease was refractory, from a patient treated with antithyroid drugs. Every receptor here comes from a female donor with Graves disease. Each CDR3 is given with its conserved first and last residue. A D gene is named only where the DNA matches it firmly. Clone size, where shown, is once, few, many, or a class for clones that have expanded.

clone_size,cdr3_length,j_call,v_call,d_call,cdr3_nt,cdr3_aa
-,13,TRBJ1-1,TRBV29-1,-,TGCAGCGTTGAAGGGGGGGGGAACACTGAAGCTTTCTTT,CSVEGGGNTEAFF
-,18,TRBJ1-4,TRBV4-2,-,TGTGCCAGCAGCCAAGTAGCCAACAGGGCTGCAACTAATGAAAAACTGTTTTTT,CASSQVANRAATNEKLFF
many,16,TRBJ2-2,TRBV6-9,TRBD2,TGTGCCAGCAGTTACTTAGCGGGAGGAGGAACCGGGGAGCTGTTTTTT,CASSYLAGGGTGELFF
few,14,TRBJ2-7,TRBV3-1,-,TGTGCCAGCAGCCAATTTGGGAGTTCCTACGAGCAGTACTTC,CASSQFGSSYEQYF
many,15,TRBJ1-3,TRBV2,TRBD1,TGTGCCAGCAGTCCAAGGACAGGGTCTGGAAACACCATATATTTT,CASSPRTGSGNTIYF
many,14,TRBJ2-7,TRBV3-1,TRBD2,TGTGCCAGCAGCCAAGGGACTAGCGCTTACGAGCAGTACTTC,CASSQGTSAYEQYF
many,17,TRBJ2-7,TRBV2,TRBD2,TGTGCCAGCATAACTAGCGGGAGTTCATCCGCCTCCTACGAGCAGTACTTC,CASITSGSSSASYEQYF
-,15,TRBJ2-2,TRBV10-2,-,TGCGCCAGCAGTGGGGTGACTTTGAACACCGGGGAGCTGTTTTTT,CASSGVTLNTGELFF
many,14,TRBJ2-7,TRBV2,-,TGTGCCAGCAGTGAACGAACAGGGGAGGTCGAGCAGTACTTC,CASSERTGEVEQYF
many,14,TRBJ1-4,TRBV18,-,TGTGCCAGCTCACCCATGACAGGAAATGAAAAACTGTTTTTT,CASSPMTGNEKLFF
-,15,TRBJ2-3,TRBV20-1,TRBD2,TGCAGTGCTCGGGGACTAGCGGGGCCCCCAGATACGCAGTATTTT,CSARGLAGPPDTQYF
few,15,TRBJ2-7,TRBV9,-,TGTGCCAGCAGCGTAGAGACCGCTTCCGCCTACGAGCAGTACTTC,CASSVETASAYEQYF
-,17,TRBJ2-2,TRBV7-9,TRBD2,TGTGCCAGCAGCTGGGGACTAGCGGGACCTAACACCGGGGAGCTGTTTTTT,CASSWGLAGPNTGELFF
few,13,TRBJ2-7,TRBV20-1,TRBD1,TGCAGTGCAGGGGGACAGCTATTCTACGAGCAGTACTTC,CSAGGQLFYEQYF
few,11,TRBJ1-1,TRBV30,-,TGTGCCTGGGGCGGGCCGTCGGGAGCTTTCTTT,CAWGGPSGAFF
-,13,TRBJ2-7,TRBV7-9,TRBD1,TGTGCCAGCATTGGGACAGGGGAACTCGAGCAGTACTTC,CASIGTGELEQYF
many,15,TRBJ1-1,TRBV27,-,TGTGCCAGCAGTTCGCTCTCTAATACTAACACTGAAGCTTTCTTT,CASSSLSNTNTEAFF
many,15,TRBJ1-5,TRBV28,-,TGTGCCAGCAGTTTTTTGGGTGGTAGTGATCAGCCCCAGCATTTT,CASSFLGGSDQPQHF
-,14,TRBJ2-3,TRBV6-9,-,TGTGCCAGCAGTTACGGAATGAGCACAGATACGCAGTATTTT,CASSYGMSTDTQYF
few,17,TRBJ2-2,TRBV20-1,TRBD1,TGCAGTGCTAGAGGATCCGGACAGGGGGCTAACACCGGGGAGCTGTTTTTT,CSARGSGQGANTGELFF
few,14,TRBJ2-7,TRBV27,-,TGTGCCAGCAGTCCCCTCACGGGAGCCTACGAGCAGTACTTC,CASSPLTGAYEQYF
few,17,TRBJ2-5,TRBV5-4,TRBD1,TGTGCCAGCAGCTTGGAGGGGGCAGGTTGGAATCAGGAGACCCAGTACTTC,CASSLEGAGWNQETQYF
many,14,TRBJ2-2,TRBV30,-,TGTGCCTGGGACCCGCCTCCGAACACCGGGGAGCTGTTTTTT,CAWDPPPNTGELFF
few,15,TRBJ1-3,TRBV9,-,TGTGCCAGCAGCCACACGTTTGACTCTGGAAACACCATATATTTT,CASSHTFDSGNTIYF
few,11,TRBJ2-7,TRBV30,-,TGTGCCTGGAGTGTAGTTAACGAGCAGTACTTC,CAWSVVNEQYF
few,17,TRBJ1-1,TRBV7-2,-,TGTGCCAGCAGCTTATTGTATTCGGGGAAAATGAACACTGAAGCTTTCTTT,CASSLLYSGKMNTEAFF
few,14,TRBJ2-2,TRBV5-1,TRBD2,TGCGCCAGCAGCTTCGGGACTACCACCGGGGAGCTGTTTTTT,CASSFGTTTGELFF
-,13,TRBJ1-1,TRBV14,-,TGTGCCAGCAGCCTTCTAGGGACCACTGAAGCTTTCTTT,CASSLLGTTEAFF
-,14,TRBJ1-1,TRBV5-4,-,TGTGCCAGCAGCTTGGGTAGATTTTCAGACGAAGCTTTCTTT,CASSLGRFSDEAFF
many,15,TRBJ2-6,TRBV11-2,TRBD1,TGTGCCAGCAGCTCGCTGGGACAGGGCCTAAACGTCCTGACTTTC,CASSSLGQGLNVLTF
many,14,TRBJ2-5,TRBV28,TRBD1,TGTGCCAGCAGTTCCCCGACAGGGGCAGAGACCCAGTACTTC,CASSSPTGAETQYF
many,10,TRBJ1-1,TRBV28,-,TGTGCCAGCAGCCGAATATCAGCTTTCTTT,CASSRISAFF
many,14,TRBJ1-4,TRBV28,TRBD1,TGTGCCAGCAGAACTCAGGGGGCAGGTGAAAAACTGTTTTTT,CASRTQGAGEKLFF
many,15,TRBJ1-4,TRBV28,-,TGTGCCAGCAGCGCATCCAGGGGTCCTAATGAAAAACTGTTTTTT,CASSASRGPNEKLFF
-,16,TRBJ2-3,TRBV18,-,TGTGCCAGCTCACCGCGTGGGCTCGGGGGCACAGATACGCAGTATTTT,CASSPRGLGGTDTQYF
few,14,TRBJ2-5,TRBV7-9,TRBD1,TGTGCCAGCAGCTTCGGGACAGTACAAGAGACCCAGTACTTC,CASSFGTVQETQYF
many,15,TRBJ2-5,TRBV11-2,TRBD2,TGTGCCAGCTCCCCGGGACTAGCGAATCCAGAGACCCAGTACTTC,CASSPGLANPETQYF
-,15,TRBJ1-1,TRBV7-9,-,TGTGCCAGCAGCCCATCGGGGTCCCGGGACACTGAAGCTTTCTTT,CASSPSGSRDTEAFF
few,15,TRBJ1-5,TRBV5-5,-,TGTGCCAGCACCCATTGGCCGGATAGCAATCAGCCCCAGCATTTT,CASTHWPDSNQPQHF
few,18,TRBJ2-7,TRBV27,TRBD2,TGTGCCAGCAGTTCCCTTTTCCCGACTAGCGGGCTACACTACGAGCAGTACTTC,CASSSLFPTSGLHYEQYF
-,14,TRBJ1-3,TRBV6-1,-,TGTGCCAGCAGTACAAGTATCTCTGGAAACACCATATATTTT,CASSTSISGNTIYF
-,13,TRBJ2-5,TRBV29-1,-,TGCAGCGGACAGGGAGGGTTTATAGAGACCCAGTACTTC,CSGQGGFIETQYF
-,13,TRBJ2-7,TRBV7-2,TRBD1,TGTGCCAGCAGCTGGGACAGGGTGAGCGAGCAGTACTTC,CASSWDRVSEQYF
few,14,TRBJ2-7,TRBV20-1,TRBD2,TGCAGTGCTAGAGTAGCGGGAGTGTTCTACGAGCAGTACTTC,CSARVAGVFYEQYF
few,13,TRBJ2-2,TRBV6-1,-,TGTGCCAGCAGACACATCAACACCGGGGAGCCGTTTTTT,CASRHINTGEPFF
few,12,TRBJ2-1,TRBV7-9,TRBD2,TGTGCCAGCAGCTTACTGGCGGGAGGAATGTTCTTC,CASSLLAGGMFF
-,14,TRBJ2-7,TRBV7-9,-,TGTGCCGGCAGTCCCCGGGACGGACCCTACGAGCAGTACTTC,CAGSPRDGPYEQYF
many,13,TRBJ2-7,TRBV28,-,TGTGCCAGCAGTCTAGCGACCTCCTACGAGCAGTACTTC,CASSLATSYEQYF
many,12,TRBJ1-1,TRBV24-1,-,TGTGCCACCAGTGATTTGTTGGGCGCAGCTTTCTTT,CATSDLLGAAFF